The 26 T cell receptor beta chains below come from one sample, sequenced in a study of OX40 agonist ivuxolimab in advanced cancers. Sequenced by immunoSEQ multiplex PCR; TCRdb stores in-frame clones only, minus some. The data hold roughly 93,000 clones, with around 90% observed a single time. Material: CD4+ or CD8+ T cells sorted from blood, obtained in a trial of the OX40 agonist ivuxolimab. All receptors come from an adult with an advanced solid tumor such as melanoma, head and neck, liver or kidney cancer.

The chain has TRBV10-2 and TRBJ2-3; 14 positions agree with TRBD2. J lost 5 bases, V lost 7 bases, and 5 bases had no gene match. CDR1 and CDR2 (germline): WSHSY, SAAADI. The CDR3 covers 15 residues. The CDR3 is CASKLGLAGEDTQYF. DNA for the CDR3: TGCGCCAGCAAGTTGGGACTAGCGGGGGAAGATACGCAGTATTTT.

The chain employs TRBV6-1 and TRBJ2-3; 10 nucleotides agree with TRBD1. This CDR3 spans 14 amino acids. Trimming cost V 6 bases and J 6 bases; bases outside gene matches: 6. CDR1 is MNHNS, CDR2 SASEGT, per germline. CDR3 residues: CASRPGQGTDTQYF. The CDR3 nucleotides are TGTGCCAGCAGACCGGGACAGGGGACGGATACGCAGTATTTT.

The CDR3 loop is CASSLEFGKGQNYGYTF. CDR3 DNA: TGTGCCAGCAGCTTAGAATTCGGGAAAGGGCAGAACTATGGCTACACCTTC. The chain has TRBV11-2 and TRBJ1-2; D remains unclear. Germline CDR1 SGHAT, CDR2 FQNNGV. The CDR3 spans 17 residues. The V end lost 0 bases, the J end lost 2 bases, and 16 bases lay between the germline ends.

The chain couples TRBV6-1 to TRBJ1-6; D call uncertain. From germline, CDR1 is MNHNS and CDR2 SASEGT. V was shortened by 4 bases and J by 11 bases, with 15 bases between the two germline ends. The CDR3 is 14 amino acids. The CDR3 here is CASSATGGATPLHF. CDR3 in DNA: TGTGCCAGCAGTGCGACCGGCGGCGCGACACCCCTCCACTTT.

The V gene is TRBV9, the J gene TRBJ1-4; maybe TRBD1 (5 bases). There are 14 residues in the CDR3. V lost 1 base to trimming and J lost 5 bases, with 9 bases between them. CDR1 and CDR2 from the germline V gene are SGDLS and YYNGEE. The CDR3 DNA reads as TGTGCCAGCAGCGTATCGACAGTCAATGAAAAACTGTTTTTT. The encoded protein is CASSVSTVNEKLFF.

The chain combines TRBV30 with TRBJ2-2; 7 bases are shared with TRBD1. The V gene's germline CDR1 is GTSNPN and CDR2 SVGIG (reference sequence). Trimming cost V 1 base and J 0 bases; bases outside gene matches: 2. The CDR3 has 15 amino acids. The CDR3 reads CAWSDRGSNTGELFF. The CDR3 region has the DNA TGTGCCTGGAGTGACAGGGGATCGAACACCGGGGAGCTGTTTTTT.

The chain uses TRBV30 and TRBJ1-5; no reliable D call. Germline CDR1 reads GTSNPN; CDR2 reads SVGIG (reference sequence). Trimming removed 1 base from V and 6 bases from J, with 7 bases in between. The CDR3 covers 12 residues. The CDR3 DNA sequence: TGTGCCTGGAGTGCAAGTAGTCAGCCCCAGCATTTT. The encoded protein is CAWSASSQPQHF.

This sequence joins TRBV19 and TRBJ1-2; no reliable D call. Trimming shortened V by 7 bases and J by 13 bases, and 7 bases separated the two germline ends. CDR3 size: 8 residues. CDR1 is LNHDA and CDR2 is SQIVND in the germline V gene (reference sequence). The chain's CDR3 is CASTHPTF. CDR3 nucleotides: TGTGCCAGTACCCACCCCACCTTC.

The chain carries TRBV10-2 and TRBJ2-1; no clear D. V lost 6 bases, J lost 0 bases, and 12 bases lay in between. The CDR3 loop spans 15 amino acids. CDR1 WSHSY and CDR2 SAAADI come from the germline V gene. In DNA, the CDR3 is TGCGCCAGCAGGGGATCTTTTGTCTCCTACAATGAGCAGTTCTTC. This gives the protein CASRGSFVSYNEQFF.

Of note for this clone: One end of the junction does not line up with germline, which may come from a read error. J is TRBJ1-1 and V is TRBV10-3; no clear D gene. This CDR3 contains 16 residues. Germline assignment: CDR1 ENHRY and CDR2 SYGVKD. The CDR3 DNA reads TGTGCCATCAGGGAGTTGGCCCTACGGGAGAACACTGAAGCTTTCTTT. It translates to CAIRELALRENTEAFF.

V gene TRBV6-1 combines with J gene TRBJ2-1; D may be TRBD1 (5 bases). Per germline, CDR1 MNHNS and CDR2 SASEGT. The V and J ends lost 5 bases and 5 bases respectively, with 16 bases between them. The CDR3 is 15 residues long. The CDR3 reads CASSTLDRSNNEQFF. DNA for the CDR3: TGTGCCAGCAGTACTTTAGACAGATCGAACAATGAGCAGTTCTTC.

The V and J genes are TRBV18 and TRBJ2-7; D may be TRBD1 (5 bases). V was clipped by 0 bases and J by 7 bases, with 13 bases between them. The CDR3 spans 14 residues. CDR1 is KGHSH and CDR2 is LQKENI in the germline V gene. The CDR3 loop is CASSPPARDGEQYF. The CDR3 DNA reads as TGTGCCAGCTCACCACCCGCCAGGGATGGAGAGCAGTACTTC.

The rearrangement joins TRBV7-9 to TRBJ2-5, with 8 bases identical to TRBD2. The ends lost 3 bases at V and 5 bases at J; junction bases unmatched: 11. The CDR3 loop spans 16 amino acids. The germline CDR1 and CDR2 sequences are SEHNR and FQNEAQ (reference sequence). The CDR3 loop is CASSFLIAGPRETQYF. DNA for the CDR3: TGTGCCAGCAGCTTTCTTATAGCGGGACCCCGGGAGACCCAGTACTTC. The full variable domain, completed using reference TRBV7-9 and TRBJ2-5, is DTGVSQNPRHKITKRGQNVTFRCDPISEHNRLYWYRQTLGQGPEFLTYFQNEAQLEKSRLLSDRFSAERPKGSFSTLEIQRTEQGDSAMYLCASSFLIAGPRETQYFGPGTRLLVL.

This clone was counted once. The chain carries TRBV6-5 and TRBJ2-1; 11 bases agree with TRBD2. This CDR3 is 14 amino acids long. The germline CDR1 and CDR2 sequences are MNHEY and SVGAGI. With V trimmed by 6 bases and J by 9 bases, 7 bases remained unmatched. The CDR3 loop reads CASSLSGGASEQFF. DNA for the CDR3: TGTGCCAGCAGCCTTAGCGGGGGGGCCAGTGAGCAGTTCTTC.

V gene TRBV6-5 combines with J gene TRBJ1-1; 9 nucleotides agree with TRBD1. The V segment lost 4 bases and the J segment 5 bases; nucleotides outside the gene matches: 5. CDR1 is MNHEY, CDR2 SVGAGI, per germline. The CDR3 has 14 residues. The CDR3 nucleotides read TGTGCCAGCAGTTGGGACAGGGAATCGACTGAAGCTTTCTTT. The encoded protein is CASSWDRESTEAFF.

In its sample, this clone was seen once. The V and J genes are TRBV5-1 and TRBJ2-1, with TRBD1 as a possible D gene (6 bases). V gave up 0 bases and J gave up 7 bases, with 8 bases separating them. Germline V CDR1 and CDR2: SGHRS, YFSETQ. CDR3 size: 13 residues. CDR3 protein: CASSLGQGNEQFF. The CDR3 nucleotides are TGCGCCAGCAGCTTGGGGCAGGGGAATGAGCAGTTCTTC.

The V gene is TRBV5-1, the J gene TRBJ1-1; 8 positions match TRBD1. This CDR3 has 13 residues. With V trimmed by 7 bases and J by 1 base, 3 bases remained unmatched. Per the germline V gene, CDR1 is SGHRS and CDR2 is YFSETQ. CDR3 DNA: TGCGCCAGCGCAGGGGGCGAGAACACTGAAGCTTTCTTT. Its translation: CASAGGENTEAFF.

This clone showed up just once. The V call is TRBV30, the J call TRBJ1-3; maybe TRBD1 (6 bases). Per the germline V gene, CDR1 is GTSNPN and CDR2 is SVGIG (reference sequence). There are 15 residues in the CDR3. V was shortened by 7 bases and J by 0 bases, with 16 bases between the two germline ends. The CDR3 protein is CASEGGSHSGNTIYF. The DNA of the CDR3 is TGTGCCTCCGAGGGGGGGTCTCACTCTGGAAACACCATATATTTT.

The chain has TRBV7-2 and TRBJ2-7; D ambiguous. The CDR3 has 14 amino acids. V was trimmed by 4 bases and J by 4 bases, leaving 14 bases between them. CDR1 is SGHTA, CDR2 FQGNSA, per germline. The CDR3 region is CASSYRPGPYEQYF. CDR3 DNA sequence: TGTGCCAGCAGCTACCGTCCAGGACCGTACGAGCAGTACTTC. Full variable domain (remainder filled in from reference TRBV7-2 and TRBJ2-7): GAGVSQSPSNKVTEKGKDVELRCDPISGHTALYWYRQSLGQGLEFLIYFQGNSAPDKSGLPSDRFSAERTGGSVSTLTIQRTQQEDSAVYLCASSYRPGPYEQYFGPGTRLTVT.

The rearrangement uses TRBV5-1 and TRBJ1-1, with unresolved D. The V gene lost 0 bases and the J gene lost 1 base, with 4 bases spanning the gap. The germline V gene has CDR1 SGHRS and CDR2 YFSETQ. The CDR3 contains 13 residues. CDR3 amino acids: CASSLEGNTEAFF. Written as DNA, the CDR3 is TGCGCCAGCAGCTTGGAAGGGAACACTGAAGCTTTCTTT. Full variable domain (outside the CDR3, taken from reference TRBV5-1 and TRBJ1-1): KAGVTQTPRYLIKTRGQQVTLSCSPISGHRSVSWYQQTPGQGLQFLFEYFSETQRNKGNFPGRFSGRQFSNSRSEMNVSTLELGDSALYLCASSLEGNTEAFFGQGTRLTVV.

This chain links TRBV10-3 with TRBJ2-3; 7 nucleotides line up with TRBD1. The germline gives CDR1 ENHRY, CDR2 SYGVKD. This CDR3 has 14 residues. V shed 6 bases and J 2 bases; nucleotides not matched to a gene: 5. The DNA of the CDR3 is TGTGCCATCAGCGCCGGACAGGTCACAGATACGCAGTATTTT. This encodes CAISAGQVTDTQYF.

This clone has only a few counts. The chain uses TRBV6-1 and TRBJ1-5; D remains unclear. Looked up from germline, CDR1 is MNHNS and CDR2 is SASEGT. V lost 1 base and J lost 2, with 3 bases in between. This CDR3 is built from 13 residues. The chain's CDR3 is CASSEVGNQPQHF. CDR3 nucleotide sequence: TGTGCCAGCAGTGAAGTGGGCAATCAGCCCCAGCATTTT.

This chain uses TRBV6-5 with TRBJ1-1; D perhaps matches TRBD1 (6 bases). The CDR3 runs to 15 residues. Germline CDR1 and CDR2: MNHEY and SVGAGI. V shed 5 bases and J shed 1 base, with 14 bases lying between them. In DNA, the CDR3 is TGTGCCAGCAGTGCCCTCCAGGGGCGGAACACTGAAGCTTTCTTT. This sequence encodes CASSALQGRNTEAFF.

The genes are TRBV5-1 and TRBJ2-2, with 10 bases identical to TRBD2. V lost 0 bases to trimming and J lost 4 bases; unmatched junction nucleotides: 0. Germline lookup yields CDR1 SGHRS and CDR2 YFSETQ. CDR3 length equals 15 residues. CDR3 nucleotides: TGCGCCAGCAGCTTGGGGACTAGCGGCACCGGGGAGCTGTTTTTT. It is translated as CASSLGTSGTGELFF.

The sample holds one count of this clone. The chain couples TRBV5-6 to TRBJ2-7; weak D call: TRBD2 (6 bases). This CDR3 spans 19 amino acids. Trimming shortened V by 2 bases and J by 4 bases, and 28 bases separated the two germline ends. The germline CDR1 and CDR2 sequences are SGHDT and YYEEEE. CDR3 sequence: CASSFPLGFRGVGSYEQYF. DNA of the CDR3: TGTGCCAGCAGCTTCCCCCTGGGCTTCCGCGGGGTCGGGAGTTACGAGCAGTACTTC.

This rearrangement joins TRBV6-6 to TRBJ1-1; TRBD1 might be the D (5 bases). In germline, CDR1 is MNHNY, CDR2 SVGAGI (reference sequence). This CDR3 contains 16 residues. The V end lost 7 bases, the J end lost 0 bases, and 18 bases lay between the germline ends. The CDR3 is CASTVLGTGMNTEAFF. CDR3 DNA: TGTGCCAGCACCGTACTGGGGACGGGGATGAACACTGAAGCTTTCTTT.